A selection of T cell receptor beta chains follows, all from one sample in a study of blood T cell repertoires in COVID-19. Profiling relied on immunoSEQ multiplex PCR, and the TCRdb table lists in-frame clones only, not all of them. There are some 100,000 clones in the sample; 75% to 85% occur only once, and 7.9% lies in the top ten. Material for sequencing was peripheral blood. Every receptor here comes from an elderly woman with active or convalescent COVID-19. CDR3s include the opening cysteine and the closing phenylalanine or tryptophan.

j_call,v_call,cdr3_aa
TRBJ2-3,TRBV5-1,CASSLVGGGTDTQYF
TRBJ1-2,TRBV5-1,CASSTGGLLGYTF
TRBJ1-5,TRBV7-2,CASSLGASNQPQHF
TRBJ1-5,TRBV7-8,CASSQPTGSVFQPQHF
TRBJ2-7,TRBV19,CASSTSGYEQYF
TRBJ1-4,TRBV28,CASGWGTVGEKLFF
TRBJ2-5,TRBV5-4,CASSLGPGEGETQYF
TRBJ2-7,TRBV21-1,CASTTGLAGFYEQYF
TRBJ2-5,TRBV9,CASSVWTSPQETQYF
TRBJ1-2,TRBV15,CATSRSGAVDGYTF
TRBJ2-3,TRBV6-1,CASSGPLLAGTDTQYF
TRBJ2-5,TRBV9,CASSPGLGEQETQYF
TRBJ1-2,TRBV5-1,CASSSGQGYYGYTF
TRBJ1-1,TRBV7-9,CASSFSMTEGKGAFF
TRBJ1-2,TRBV18,CASSPAQGDGYTF
TRBJ1-3,TRBV11-2,CASSLDRIAAGNTIYF
TRBJ2-1,TRBV7-2,CASSPTGTHDNEQFF
TRBJ2-7,TRBV27,CASSLSSGRGNEQYF
TRBJ1-3,TRBV19,CASSPSGDLRPFVGF
TRBJ2-3,TRBV24-1,CATSEPKARDGDTQYF
TRBJ2-2,TRBV6-6,CASSYVAGGPGELFF
TRBJ2-3,TRBV7-3,CASSSRLAGTDTQYF
TRBJ1-4,TRBV5-1,CASSLRQLNEKLFF
TRBJ2-5,TRBV18,CATSPQARQETQYF
TRBJ1-2,TRBV6-1,CASSEGDSATYGYTF
TRBJ1-5,TRBV12-3/TRBV12-4,CASSNRGQPQHF
TRBJ1-1,TRBV7-9,CASSSGQTQTTEAFF
TRBJ1-2,TRBV28,CASSFLPFRDGYTF
TRBJ1-1,TRBV20-1,CSATGTEAFF
TRBJ1-5,TRBV2,CASNSGGGQPQHF
TRBJ1-2,TRBV5-5,CASSSSGGGTYGYTF
TRBJ2-7,TRBV5-1,CASRAVRGTYEQYF
TRBJ2-7,TRBV28,CASQGTVYEQYF
TRBJ1-6,TRBV7-9,CASTKGQGGSPLHF
TRBJ2-4,TRBV21-1,CASSLTIGGFRVQYF
TRBJ2-3,TRBV13,CASSLGRSSAGRRTDTQYF
TRBJ2-2,TRBV27,CASRTSGRGTGELFF
TRBJ1-3,TRBV7-9,CASSSPQGGNGNTIYF
TRBJ2-3,TRBV5-4,CASSSRLAGTDTQYF
TRBJ1-2,TRBV2,CASSEAVISGHKDYGYTF
TRBJ2-1,TRBV3-1/TRBV3-2,CASSQTTSGKGRWLFF
TRBJ2-3,TRBV6-5,CASSYGLAGNTDTQYF
TRBJ2-7,TRBV10-3,CAISHSQGPYEQYF
TRBJ2-2,TRBV19,CASSIERGRNTGELFF
TRBJ2-3,TRBV27,CASSLLGADTQYF
TRBJ2-2,TRBV10-3,CAIKTGTSGNTGELFF
TRBJ2-5,TRBV9,CATSGGPQETQYF
TRBJ2-7,TRBV28,CASSSPFLREQYF
TRBJ1-1,TRBV5-5,CASSQNTEAFF
TRBJ1-2,TRBV19,CASSFLDRGAIGYGYTF
TRBJ1-1,TRBV10-2,CASSEQVNTEAFF
TRBJ2-3,TRBV10-1,CASSRGTSGSLADTQYF
TRBJ1-6,TRBV18,CASSPEGGRRSPLHF
TRBJ2-5,TRBV5-8,CASSLALTSGENQETQYF
TRBJ1-2,TRBV28,CASSLLGQKLRGYTF
TRBJ2-2,TRBV10-3,CAISEFTPQGSGELFF
TRBJ2-1,TRBV5-5,CASSLGLAVSYNEQFF
TRBJ2-6,TRBV20-1,CSASPGSSGANVLTF
TRBJ2-7,TRBV27,CASRSLGLAGTYEQYF